These 11 T cell receptor beta chains share one sample of origin, sequenced in a study of shared clonotypes between healthy human individuals. Profiling relied on immunoSEQ multiplex PCR, and the TCRdb table lists in-frame clones only, not all of them. The sample lists approximately 1.4 million clones, about 98% occurring once. Sequenced: naive CD4+ T cells sorted from blood. The subset: CD45RA+ positively selected. Every receptor here comes from a man under 40 in good health.

A single count supports this clone. The V gene is TRBV10-1, the J gene TRBJ2-1; 7 bases map to TRBD2. CDR1 is WNHNN and CDR2 is SYGVQD in the germline V gene (reference sequence). The CDR3 has 16 amino acids. Trimming cost V 0 bases and J 6 bases; bases outside gene matches: 8. The DNA for the CDR3 is TGCGCCAGCAGTGAGTCAGGCGGGAGAATTCGCAATGAGCAGTTCTTC. Its protein product is CASSESGGRIRNEQFF.

The V call is TRBV5-6, the J call TRBJ1-4; D is possibly TRBD1 (6 bases). The germline V and J ends were trimmed by 2 bases and 6 bases, with 11 bases remaining between them. Per germline, CDR1 SGHDT and CDR2 YYEEEE. The CDR3 runs 14 residues. The CDR3 sequence is CASSLQGLHEKLFF. As DNA, the CDR3 is TGTGCCAGCAGCTTACAGGGACTGCATGAAAAACTGTTTTTT.

V is TRBV5-4 and J is TRBJ2-2; D not resolved. The CDR3 sequence is 16 residues long. Germline loops: CDR1 SGHNT, CDR2 YYREEE (reference sequence). V lost 3 bases and J lost 5, with 17 bases in between. The CDR3 region is CASSSAPLLFTGELFF. The CDR3 bases are TGTGCCAGCAGCTCCGCCCCGCTTCTCTTTACCGGGGAGCTGTTTTTT.

This clone was seen just once. The chain has TRBV7-8 and TRBJ2-4; either TRBD1 or TRBD2 may fit D (5 bases each). V shed 3 bases and J shed 9 bases, with 18 bases lying between them. CDR3 length equals 15 residues. Germline V gives CDR1 SGHVS, CDR2 FQNEAQ. In nucleotides, the CDR3 is TGTGCCAGCAGCTTCCGGGACCTGCCGTACGGCATTCAGTACTTC. It translates to CASSFRDLPYGIQYF. Full variable domain (remainder filled in from reference TRBV7-8 and TRBJ2-4): GAGVSQSPRYKVAKRGQDVALRCDPISGHVSLFWYQQALGQGPEFLTYFQNEAQLDKSGLPSDRFFAERPEGSVSTLKIQRTQQEDSAVYLCASSFRDLPYGIQYFGAGTRLSVL.

Only one count was recorded for this clone. In DNA, the CDR3 is TGTGCCAGCAGCTTAGCGGGACTACCGGGCTACGAGCAGTACTTC. Its translation: CASSLAGLPGYEQYF. The chain has TRBV7-2 and TRBJ2-7, with TRBD2 identical over 7 bases. Per germline, CDR1 SGHTA and CDR2 FQGNSA. CDR3 length: 15 amino acids. Losses at the gene ends were 0 bases for V and 3 bases for J; bases not matched to a gene: 5.

The chain uses TRBV11-2 and TRBJ2-2; 9 nucleotides align to TRBD2. V trimming: 1 base; J trimming: 1 base; junction bases outside the gene matches: 4. The CDR3 consists of 17 residues. CDR1 and CDR2 from the germline V gene are SGHAT and FQNNGV. The CDR3 DNA follows: TGTGCCAGCAGCTTAGTCCTTAGCGGGAGGAACACCGGGGAGCTGTTTTTT. Its translation: CASSLVLSGRNTGELFF.

The CDR3 DNA reads TGTGCCAGCAGGATGTACCAAGAGACCCAGTACTTC. This translates into CASRMYQETQYF. The rearrangement joins TRBV2 to TRBJ2-5; D is unclear. The V and J ends lost 6 bases and 0 bases respectively, with 5 bases between them. This CDR3 is built from 12 residues. Germline-derived CDR1 and CDR2 are SNHLY and FYNNEI.

The chain is built from TRBV25-1 and TRBJ2-1, with 7 bases fitting TRBD2. V dropped 3 bases and J dropped 9; count of bases not matched to a gene: 14. The V gene's germline CDR1 is MGHDK and CDR2 SYGVNS. The CDR3 covers 16 residues. The CDR3 DNA is TGTGCCAGCAGTGAGACTAGCCTCAATTCTTTGAGTGAGCAGTTCTTC. Translated: CASSETSLNSLSEQFF.

The chain carries TRBV4-3 and TRBJ2-1; 7 positions match TRBD1. Trimming at V came to 2 bases and at J to 9 bases, leaving 10 bases not matched to a gene. The germline CDR1 and CDR2 sequences are LGHNA and YSLEER. The CDR3 covers 15 residues. The CDR3 sequence is CASSQIRGGRGEQFF. CDR3 coding DNA: TGCGCCAGCAGCCAAATTCGAGGGGGCAGAGGTGAGCAGTTCTTC.

This chain joins TRBV15 and TRBJ2-5; D is ambiguous. The V gene's germline CDR1 is LNHNV and CDR2 YYDKDF (reference sequence). The CDR3 covers 13 residues. Trimming took 0 bases from V and 2 from J, leaving 4 bases between them. The CDR3 sequence: CATSRDLQETQYF. Written as DNA, the CDR3 is TGTGCCACCAGCAGAGATCTTCAAGAGACCCAGTACTTC.

The V and J genes are TRBV7-9 and TRBJ1-3; 9 bases align to TRBD1. Looked up from germline, CDR1 is SEHNR and CDR2 is FQNEAQ (reference sequence). J was trimmed by 2 bases and V by 5 bases; bases with no gene match: 7. The CDR3 is 16 amino acids. The CDR3 is CASSRGQGLPGNTIYF. Written as DNA, the CDR3 is TGTGCCAGCAGCCGGGGACAGGGACTCCCTGGAAACACCATATATTTT.